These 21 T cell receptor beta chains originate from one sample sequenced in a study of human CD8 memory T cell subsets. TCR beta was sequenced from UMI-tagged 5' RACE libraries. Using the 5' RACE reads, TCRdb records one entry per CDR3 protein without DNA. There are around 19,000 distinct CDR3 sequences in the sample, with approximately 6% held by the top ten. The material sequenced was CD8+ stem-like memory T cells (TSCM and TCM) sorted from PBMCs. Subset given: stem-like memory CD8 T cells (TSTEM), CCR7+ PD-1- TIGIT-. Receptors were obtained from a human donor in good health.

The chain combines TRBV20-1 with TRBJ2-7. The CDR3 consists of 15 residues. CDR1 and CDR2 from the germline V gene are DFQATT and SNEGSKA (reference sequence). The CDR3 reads CSASIDGGGSYEQYF.

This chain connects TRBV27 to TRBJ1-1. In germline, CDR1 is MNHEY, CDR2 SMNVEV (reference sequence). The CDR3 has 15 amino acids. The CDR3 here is CASSLSTAANTEAFF.

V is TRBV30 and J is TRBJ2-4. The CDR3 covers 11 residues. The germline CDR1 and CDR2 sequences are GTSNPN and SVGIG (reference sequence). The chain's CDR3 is CAYVGENIQYF.

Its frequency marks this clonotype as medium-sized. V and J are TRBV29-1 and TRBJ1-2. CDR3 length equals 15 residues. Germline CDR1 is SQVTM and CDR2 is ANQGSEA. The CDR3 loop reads CSVASTTGTAAGYTF. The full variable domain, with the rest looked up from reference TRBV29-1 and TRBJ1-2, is SAVISQKPSRDICQRGTSLTIQCQVDSQVTMMFWYRQQPGQSLTLIATANQGSEATYESGFVIDKFPISRPNLTFSTLTVSNMSPEDSSIYLCSVASTTGTAAGYTFGSGTRLTVV.

CDR3 sequence reads: CAWSGNHRGANTEAFF. The V gene is TRBV30, the J gene TRBJ1-1; absent DNA, TCRdb's TRBD1 call cannot be checked. The CDR3 length is 16 residues. CDR1 and CDR2 from the germline V gene are GTSNPN and SVGIG (reference sequence).

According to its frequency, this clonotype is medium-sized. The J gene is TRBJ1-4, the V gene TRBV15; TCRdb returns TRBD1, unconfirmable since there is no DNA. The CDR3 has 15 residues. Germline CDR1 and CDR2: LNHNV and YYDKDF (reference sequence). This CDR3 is CATSVEPGPNEKLFF. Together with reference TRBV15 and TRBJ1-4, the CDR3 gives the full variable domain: DAMVIQNPRYQVTQFGKPVTLSCSQTLNHNVMYWYQQKSSQAPKLLFHYYDKDFNNEADTPDNFQSRRPNTSFCFLDIRSPGLGDTAMYLCATSVEPGPNEKLFFGSGTQLSVL.

The CDR3 protein is CATQGGGYEQYF. J is TRBJ2-7 and V is TRBV7-9; the TCRdb call, TRBD1, lacks DNA for checking. The germline gives CDR1 SEHNR, CDR2 FQNEAQ (reference sequence). The CDR3 has 12 residues.

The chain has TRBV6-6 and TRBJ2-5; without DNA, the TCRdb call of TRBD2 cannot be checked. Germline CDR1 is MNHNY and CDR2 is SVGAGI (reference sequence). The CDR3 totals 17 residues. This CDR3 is CASSPLASGGGQETQYF.

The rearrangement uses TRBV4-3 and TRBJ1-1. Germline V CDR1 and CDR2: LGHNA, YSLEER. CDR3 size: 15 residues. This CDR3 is CASSQGAWRELEAFF.

CDR3: CASSNPGSSAYEQYF. The chain has TRBV7-9 and TRBJ2-7; the D call of TRBD1 rests on TCRdb alone, since no DNA is present to check it. The CDR3 has 15 residues. Germline lookup yields CDR1 SEHNR and CDR2 FQNEAQ (reference sequence).

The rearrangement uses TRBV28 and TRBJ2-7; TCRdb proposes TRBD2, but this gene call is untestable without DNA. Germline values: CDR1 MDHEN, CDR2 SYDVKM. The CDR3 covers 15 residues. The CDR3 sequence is CASSSGLVETYEQYF.

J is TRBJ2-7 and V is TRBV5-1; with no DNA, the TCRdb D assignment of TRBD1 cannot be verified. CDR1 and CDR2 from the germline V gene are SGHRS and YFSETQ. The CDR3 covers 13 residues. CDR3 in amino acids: CASSPDTSYEQYF.

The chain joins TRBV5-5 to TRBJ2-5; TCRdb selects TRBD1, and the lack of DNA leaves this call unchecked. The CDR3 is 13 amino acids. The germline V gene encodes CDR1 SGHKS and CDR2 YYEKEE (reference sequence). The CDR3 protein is CASSGGGGETQYF.

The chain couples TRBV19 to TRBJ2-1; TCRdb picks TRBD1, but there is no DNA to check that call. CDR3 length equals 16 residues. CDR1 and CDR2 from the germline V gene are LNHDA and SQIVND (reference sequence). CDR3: CASSSQWGPAYNEQFF.

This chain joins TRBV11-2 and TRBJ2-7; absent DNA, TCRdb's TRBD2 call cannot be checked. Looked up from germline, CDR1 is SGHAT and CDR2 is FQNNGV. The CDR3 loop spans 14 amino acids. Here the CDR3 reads CASSLIAGVGEQYF.

The CDR3 spells CASSPWRDSSYGYTF. V usage is TRBV6-5 and J usage is TRBJ1-2; without DNA, the TCRdb call of TRBD1 cannot be checked. This CDR3 region has 15 residues. Germline assignment: CDR1 MNHEY and CDR2 SVGAGI.

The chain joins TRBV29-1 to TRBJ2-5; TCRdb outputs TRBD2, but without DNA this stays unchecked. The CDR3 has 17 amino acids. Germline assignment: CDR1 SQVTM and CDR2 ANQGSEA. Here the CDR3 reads CSVDRAGTTKFRETQYF. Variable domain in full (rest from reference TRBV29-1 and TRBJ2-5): SAVISQKPSRDICQRGTSLTIQCQVDSQVTMMFWYRQQPGQSLTLIATANQGSEATYESGFVIDKFPISRPNLTFSTLTVSNMSPEDSSIYLCSVDRAGTTKFRETQYFGPGTRLLVL.

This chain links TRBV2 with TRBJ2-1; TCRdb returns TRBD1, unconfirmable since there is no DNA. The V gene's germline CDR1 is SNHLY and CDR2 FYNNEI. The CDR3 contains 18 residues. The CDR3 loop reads CASSEASVRDRGYNEQFF.

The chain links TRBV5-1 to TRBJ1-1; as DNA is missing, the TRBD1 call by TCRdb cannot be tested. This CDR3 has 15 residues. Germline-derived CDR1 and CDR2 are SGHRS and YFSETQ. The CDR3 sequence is CASTPGAGALAEAFF.

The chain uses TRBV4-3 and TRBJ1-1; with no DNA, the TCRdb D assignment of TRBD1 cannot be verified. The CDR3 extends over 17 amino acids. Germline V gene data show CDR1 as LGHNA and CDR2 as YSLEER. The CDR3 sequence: CASSHQIGDRGGTEAFF.

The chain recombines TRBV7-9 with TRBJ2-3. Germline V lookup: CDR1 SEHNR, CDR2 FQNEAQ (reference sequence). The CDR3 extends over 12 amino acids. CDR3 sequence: CASSSETDTQYF. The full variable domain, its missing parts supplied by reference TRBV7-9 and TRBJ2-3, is DTGVSQNPRHKITKRGQNVTFRCDPISEHNRLYWYRQTLGQGPEFLTYFQNEAQLEKSRLLSDRFSAERPKGSFSTLEIQRTEQGDSAMYLCASSSETDTQYFGPGTRLTVL.